This TCR beta chain is from a study of T cells in Graves' hyperthyroidism and ophthalmopathy. The CDR3 sequence is 15 residues long. V dropped 4 bases and J dropped 3; count of bases not matched to a gene: 6. CDR1 is MDHEN and CDR2 is SYDVKM in the germline V gene. There are many counts of this clonotype. Amplification of TCR beta CDR3 regions was performed using RNA transcripts as template. The HTBI primer set served for first-round RT-PCR of the TCR CDR3. MiXCR, applied by TCRdb to the multiplex PCR reads, yields one record per CDR3 protein. The data hold under 300,000 distinct CDR3 sequences, with roughly 13% observed a single time. Fresh peripheral blood, approximately 10 ml, was the source of the PBMCs.

The clonotype comes from a woman between 40 and 50 years old with Graves' hyperthyroidism. Sequenced sample: blood. This sequence joins TRBV28 and TRBJ1-2; TRBD1 aligns across 9 bases. CDR3 sequence: CASSSGTGRYYGYTF. CDR3 nucleotides: TGTGCCAGCAGTTCAGGGACAGGGAGGTACTATGGCTACACCTTC.